What follows are 24 T cell receptor beta chains derived from one specimen sequenced in a study of blood T cell repertoires in COVID-19. Data came from immunoSEQ multiplex PCR; TCRdb stores just in-frame clones and leaves some out. Seen here are some 200,000 clones, around 87% observed once, and the top ten hold around 2.7%. Sequenced input: peripheral blood. The receptors originated from a man aged 35 to 55 with active or convalescent COVID-19.

This clone was detected only once. V is TRBV6-1 and J is TRBJ1-5; D not certain. The CDR3 has 15 amino acids. V shed 0 bases and J shed 4 bases, with 10 bases lying between them. CDR1 and CDR2 (germline): MNHNS, SASEGT. This chain's CDR3 is CASSEAHTRNQPQHF. In DNA, the CDR3 is TGTGCCAGCAGTGAAGCTCACACCCGTAATCAGCCCCAGCATTTT.

V is TRBV25-1 and J is TRBJ1-4; D remains unclear. The CDR3 runs to 14 residues. In germline, CDR1 is MGHDK, CDR2 SYGVNS. V was clipped by 5 bases and J by 0 bases, with 7 bases between them. The DNA of the CDR3 is TGTGCCAGCAGTCCTCGGGCAACTAATGAAAAACTGTTTTTT. The encoded protein is CASSPRATNEKLFF.

V is TRBV18 and J is TRBJ1-2, with a possible D match to TRBD1 (6 bases). Germline-derived CDR1 and CDR2 are KGHSH and LQKENI. V was trimmed by 6 bases and J by 0 bases, leaving 11 bases between them. This CDR3 comprises 14 residues. The CDR3: CASSQTGTNYGYTF. In DNA, the CDR3 is TGTGCCAGCTCCCAGACAGGTACTAACTATGGCTACACCTTC.

This rearrangement joins TRBV10-3 to TRBJ2-7; the match to TRBD1 covers 7 bases. This CDR3 has 13 residues. The V gene's germline CDR1 is ENHRY and CDR2 SYGVKD. Trimming cost V 7 bases and J 0 bases; bases outside gene matches: 3. The CDR3 reads CAITRDSSYEQYF. For the CDR3, the DNA is TGTGCCATCACCAGGGACAGCTCCTACGAGCAGTACTTC.

V gene TRBV4-1 combines with J gene TRBJ1-3, with 8 bases fitting TRBD1. This CDR3 comprises 18 residues. Looked up from germline, CDR1 is MGHRA and CDR2 is YSYEKL. The V gene end was trimmed by 4 bases and the J gene end by 3 bases; junction bases not matched to a gene: 14. Here the CDR3 reads CASSRLSTGTGFGNTIYF. The CDR3 DNA reads as TGCGCCAGCAGCCGCTTATCAACCGGGACAGGCTTTGGAAACACCATATATTTT.

The rearrangement links TRBV7-9 to TRBJ1-1; 10 bases match TRBD1. The trim removed 3 bases at V and 5 bases at J, leaving 3 bases unmatched. CDR1 SEHNR and CDR2 FQNEAQ come from the germline V gene (reference sequence). The CDR3 spans 14 residues. The CDR3 bases are TGTGCCAGCAGCTTGGGACAGGGGACGACTGAAGCTTTCTTT. The encoded protein is CASSLGQGTTEAFF.

In its sample, this clone was seen a few times. The chain has TRBV7-9 and TRBJ1-2; 7 nucleotides agree with TRBD1. The CDR3 is made up of 14 amino acids. V was pared by 4 bases and J by 1 base, with 3 bases of the junction left unmatched. Germline CDR1 is SEHNR and CDR2 is FQNEAQ (reference sequence). The CDR3 DNA sequence: TGTGCCAGCAGCTGGGGACAGAATAACTATGGCTACACCTTC. Residues: CASSWGQNNYGYTF.

This clone was seen more than once but under ten times. The chain has TRBV28 and TRBJ1-4, with TRBD1 as a possible D gene (5 bases). This CDR3 spans 11 amino acids. Trimming stripped 6 bases from V and 14 bases from J, with 13 bases between. Germline CDR1 is MDHEN and CDR2 is SYDVKM. The DNA for the CDR3 is TGTGCCAGCAGGCTCGACAGTGCCCTGTTTTTT. It codes for CASRLDSALFF.

V and J are TRBV30 and TRBJ1-1; D not certain. This CDR3 has 12 amino acids. Germline-derived CDR1 and CDR2 are GTSNPN and SVGIG (reference sequence). Trimming pared 5 bases from V and 6 bases from J, leaving 13 bases between. This CDR3 is CAWESRRAEAFF. CDR3 nucleotides: TGTGCCTGGGAATCAAGGAGGGCTGAAGCTTTCTTT.

J is TRBJ1-2 and V is TRBV15; TRBD1 agrees at 8 bases. This CDR3 is built from 14 residues. Unmatched junction bases numbered 4, after V lost 4 bases and J lost 3 bases. Germline V gene sequence: CDR1 LNHNV, CDR2 YYDKDF (reference sequence). The CDR3 coding sequence is TGTGCCACCAGCACCTCGGACAGGGACTATGGCTACACCTTC. Translated: CATSTSDRDYGYTF. Full variable domain (missing parts from reference TRBV15 and TRBJ1-2): DAMVIQNPRYQVTQFGKPVTLSCSQTLNHNVMYWYQQKSSQAPKLLFHYYDKDFNNEADTPDNFQSRRPNTSFCFLDIRSPGLGDTAMYLCATSTSDRDYGYTFGSGTRLTVV.

The CDR3 sequence: CASSWGDRGVNTIYF. In DNA, the CDR3 is TGTGCCAGCAGCTGGGGGGACAGGGGCGTAAACACCATATATTTT. The chain has TRBV7-9 and TRBJ1-3, with TRBD1 matching 10 bases. Germline V gene lookup returns CDR1 SEHNR and CDR2 FQNEAQ (reference sequence). Trimming at V came to 4 bases and at J to 6 bases, leaving 6 bases not matched to a gene. CDR3 length: 15 amino acids.

The chain couples TRBV27 to TRBJ1-2, with 7 bases matching TRBD1. The CDR3 contains 13 residues. CDR1 is MNHEY, CDR2 SMNVEV, per germline (reference sequence). V shed 4 bases, J shed 8 bases, and the junction held 7 bases outside the gene matches. The CDR3 DNA follows: TGTGCCAGCAGTTCCCGGGACAGTAGGGGCTACACCTTC. It is translated as CASSSRDSRGYTF.

This rearrangement joins TRBV7-2 to TRBJ2-7; weak D call: TRBD2 (5 bases). V was clipped by 3 bases and J by 3 bases, with 12 bases between them. The CDR3 extends over 14 amino acids. Germline values: CDR1 SGHTA, CDR2 FQGNSA. The CDR3 DNA sequence: TGTGCCAGCAGCTTCGAACTAGGTGGCTACGAGCAGTACTTC. This codes for CASSFELGGYEQYF.

This chain connects TRBV23-1 to TRBJ1-5; 9 bases match TRBD1. TRBV23-1 is recorded as an ORF, its role being uncertain. The CDR3 extends over 17 amino acids. V dropped 0 bases and J dropped 1; count of bases not matched to a gene: 4. CDR3 residues: CASSQSTGGKSNQPQHF. In DNA form, the CDR3 reads TGCGCCAGCAGTCAATCAACAGGGGGCAAGAGCAATCAGCCCCAGCATTTT.

This chain links TRBV24-1 with TRBJ2-2, with 8 bases lining up with TRBD2. Germline CDR1 reads KGHDR; CDR2 reads SFDVKD. The CDR3 covers 16 residues. With V trimmed by 0 bases and J by 3 bases, 2 bases remained unmatched. The CDR3 is CATSDLYGGDTGELFF. As DNA, the CDR3 is TGTGCCACCAGTGATTTGTACGGGGGGGACACCGGGGAGCTGTTTTTT.

Details on this clone: Other DNA sequences of this sample code for an identical CDR3. This sequence joins TRBV28 and TRBJ2-7; 9 bases line up with TRBD1. The CDR3 length is 14 residues. Trimming removed 6 bases from V and 5 bases from J; junction bases left unmatched: 8. The V gene's germline CDR1 is MDHEN and CDR2 SYDVKM. The CDR3 bases are TGTGCCAGCAGCCTGACAGGGGGAAGGAACGAGCAGTACTTC. This sequence encodes CASSLTGGRNEQYF.

The CDR3 reads CASSPLDSGDGELFF. CDR3 nucleotide sequence: TGTGCCAGCTCACCATTGGACAGTGGCGACGGGGAGCTGTTTTTT. The rearrangement links TRBV18 to TRBJ2-2; tentatively, D is TRBD1 (6 bases). The germline gives CDR1 KGHSH, CDR2 LQKENI. The CDR3 covers 15 residues. V was trimmed by 2 bases and J by 7 bases, leaving 14 bases between them.

V gene TRBV12-3 or TRBV12-4 combines with J gene TRBJ2-5, with 7 positions matching TRBD1. The CDR3 is made up of 13 amino acids. Trimming took 5 bases from V and 7 from J; bases not matched to a gene: 7. The CDR3 nucleotides read TGTGCCAGCAGTAGACAGGGCCTCTGGACCCAGTACTTC. Translation gives CASSRQGLWTQYF.

This sequence joins TRBV5-6 and TRBJ1-1; weak D call: TRBD1 (5 bases). CDR1 SGHDT and CDR2 YYEEEE come from the germline V gene. This CDR3 has 15 amino acids. The germline V and J ends were trimmed by 4 bases and 7 bases, with 20 bases remaining between them. The CDR3 DNA follows: TGTGCCAGCAGCCTAGCTCCGGGGGTCGCCAGTGAAGCTTTCTTT. Translated: CASSLAPGVASEAFF.

Only one count was recorded for this clone. The J gene is TRBJ1-1, the V gene TRBV4-1; D is perhaps TRBD1 (6 bases). Germline V gene sequence: CDR1 MGHRA, CDR2 YSYEKL. The CDR3 runs 17 residues. V lost 1 base to trimming and J lost 5 bases, with 20 bases between them. CDR3 protein: CASSQVGSTGLGTEAFF. The CDR3, as DNA: TGCGCCAGCAGCCAAGTGGGATCGACAGGCCTAGGGACTGAAGCTTTCTTT.

This clone was observed a single time. This chain uses TRBV18 with TRBJ2-3, with D possibly being TRBD2 (7 bases). CDR1 is KGHSH, CDR2 LQKENI, per germline. With 7 bases removed from V and 4 bases from J, the gap between germline ends came to 21 bases. This CDR3 is built from 16 residues. The CDR3 loop is CASLGGPGGLPDTQYF. In DNA, the CDR3 is TGTGCCAGCTTGGGGGGGCCGGGGGGCCTCCCAGATACGCAGTATTTT.

The V gene is TRBV6-2 or TRBV6-3, the J gene TRBJ2-7; TRBD1 agrees at 7 bases. Per germline, CDR1 MNHEY and CDR2 SVGEGT. With V trimmed by 7 bases and J by 6 bases, 12 bases remained unmatched. The CDR3 length is 14 residues. The CDR3: CASTPYGYRGEQYF. For the CDR3, the DNA is TGTGCCAGCACCCCTTATGGCTACAGGGGCGAGCAGTACTTC.

DNA for the CDR3: TGTGCCAGCTACTCAACAGTTAACTATGGCTACACCTTC. This codes for CASYSTVNYGYTF. V gene TRBV6-5 combines with J gene TRBJ1-2; D remains ambiguous. The CDR3 runs 13 residues. Trimming pared 8 bases from V and 1 base from J, leaving 11 bases between. Germline lookup yields CDR1 MNHEY and CDR2 SVGAGI.

The chain uses TRBV5-5 and TRBJ1-2; D ambiguous. The V gene lost 6 bases and the J gene lost 0 bases, with 18 bases spanning the gap. The CDR3 is 16 residues long. Per germline, CDR1 SGHKS and CDR2 YYEKEE (reference sequence). In nucleotides, the CDR3 is TGTGCCAGCATATTTTTTCCATCTACGACTAACTATGGCTACACCTTC. Translating gives CASIFFPSTTNYGYTF.